These T cell receptor beta chains were read from a single sample in a study of T cells in Graves' hyperthyroidism and ophthalmopathy. MiXCR, run by TCRdb on the multiplex PCR reads, gives a single entry per CDR3 protein. The table has under 130,000 distinct CDR3 sequences, over 45% seen once. Sequenced sample: blood. The receptor set was obtained from a middle-aged man with Graves' hyperthyroidism. CDR3s include the opening cysteine and the closing phenylalanine or tryptophan. D genes are given only for firm matches. Size is stated for part of the rows, as once, few or many counts, or as a class when the clone is expanded.

CDR3aa: CASRRGISNQPQHF; CDR3nt: TGTGCCAGCAGGAGGGGGATCTCCAATCAGCCCCAGCATTTT; abundance: .; d_gene: .; v_gene: TRBV2; j_gene: TRBJ1-5
CDR3aa: CSAGRSGNYEQFF; CDR3nt: TGCAGTGCTGGCCGTAGCGGGAACTATGAGCAGTTCTTC; abundance: .; d_gene: TRBD2; v_gene: TRBV20-1; j_gene: TRBJ2-1
CDR3aa: CASSAGTNYEQYF; CDR3nt: TGTGCCAGCAGTGCAGGGACTAACTACGAGCAGTACTTC; abundance: .; d_gene: TRBD2; v_gene: TRBV6-4; j_gene: TRBJ2-7
CDR3aa: CASSQGASTGELFF; CDR3nt: TGTGCCAGCAGCCAAGGGGCCTCCACCGGGGAGCTGTTTTTT; abundance: few; d_gene: .; v_gene: TRBV3-1; j_gene: TRBJ2-2
CDR3aa: CASSQWTGSGNTIYF; CDR3nt: TGCGCCAGCAGCCAATGGACAGGTTCTGGAAACACCATATATTTT; abundance: many; d_gene: TRBD1; v_gene: TRBV5-1; j_gene: TRBJ1-3
CDR3aa: CASSIAHQAGGPKETQYF; CDR3nt: TGTGCCAGTAGTATAGCGCATCAAGCGGGAGGGCCTAAGGAGACCCAGTACTTC; abundance: many; d_gene: TRBD2; v_gene: TRBV19; j_gene: TRBJ2-5
CDR3aa: CASSPGTGRSGANVLTF; CDR3nt: TGTGCCAGCAGTCCCGGGACAGGACGCTCTGGGGCCAACGTCCTGACTTTC; abundance: many; d_gene: TRBD1; v_gene: TRBV12-3/TRBV12-4; j_gene: TRBJ2-6
CDR3aa: CSAGNTGELFF; CDR3nt: TGCAGCGCCGGGAACACCGGGGAGCTGTTTTTT; abundance: many; d_gene: .; v_gene: TRBV29-1; j_gene: TRBJ2-2
CDR3aa: CASRGMTGLANTGELFF; CDR3nt: TGTGCCAGCAGGGGGATGACAGGGTTGGCGAACACCGGGGAGCTGTTTTTT; abundance: .; d_gene: TRBD1; v_gene: TRBV10-3; j_gene: TRBJ2-2
CDR3aa: CASSSLTGHEQFF; CDR3nt: TGTGCCAGCAGTTCCCTGACAGGCCATGAGCAGTTCTTC; abundance: many; d_gene: .; v_gene: TRBV27; j_gene: TRBJ2-1
CDR3aa: CASSFYPPTGQPQHF; CDR3nt: TGTGCCAGCAGTTTTTATCCGCCGACGGGGCAGCCCCAGCATTTT; abundance: many; d_gene: .; v_gene: TRBV12-3/TRBV12-4; j_gene: TRBJ1-5
CDR3aa: CASSLGVPYEQYF; CDR3nt: TGTGCCAGCAGTTTAGGGGTACCCTACGAGCAGTACTTC; abundance: many; d_gene: .; v_gene: TRBV27; j_gene: TRBJ2-7
CDR3aa: CASATPALQGANIEAFF; CDR3nt: TGTGCCAGCGCGACCCCGGCCTTACAGGGGGCGAACATCGAAGCTTTCTTT; abundance: .; d_gene: TRBD1; v_gene: TRBV2; j_gene: TRBJ1-1
CDR3aa: CASSGTTGGTDTQYF; CDR3nt: TGTGCCAGCAGTGGGACTACAGGGGGCACAGATACGCAGTATTTT; abundance: many; d_gene: .; v_gene: TRBV9; j_gene: TRBJ2-3
CDR3aa: CATSREGPPYEQDLNQETQYF; CDR3nt: TGTGCCACCAGCAGAGAGGGACCCCCCTACGAGCAGGATTTAAACCAAGAGACCCAGTACTTC; abundance: .; d_gene: .; v_gene: TRBV7-9; j_gene: TRBJ2-5
CDR3aa: CASSSETPSGANVLTF; CDR3nt: TGTGCCAGCAGTTCCGAGACACCCTCTGGGGCCAACGTCCTGACGTTC; abundance: .; d_gene: .; v_gene: TRBV6-2/TRBV6-3; j_gene: TRBJ2-6
CDR3aa: CASSLGVPEAFF; CDR3nt: TGTGCCAGCAGCTTGGGGGTGCCTGAAGCTTTCTTT; abundance: .; d_gene: .; v_gene: TRBV7-9; j_gene: TRBJ1-1
CDR3aa: CASRDRGPEQYF; CDR3nt: TGTGCCAGCAGGGACAGGGGGCCCGAGCAGTACTTC; abundance: .; d_gene: TRBD1; v_gene: TRBV6-6; j_gene: TRBJ2-7
CDR3aa: CASQEAGRSYEQYF; CDR3nt: TGTGCCAGCCAAGAGGCAGGGAGGAGTTACGAGCAGTACTTC; abundance: many; d_gene: .; v_gene: TRBV12-3/TRBV12-4; j_gene: TRBJ2-7
CDR3aa: CASSLAGGLDYGYTF; CDR3nt: TGTGCCAGCAGCTTAGCGGGGGGGCTCGACTATGGCTACACCTTC; abundance: many; d_gene: .; v_gene: TRBV7-9; j_gene: TRBJ1-2